The 18 T cell receptor beta chains below come from one sample, sequenced in a study of shared clonotypes between healthy human individuals. Only in-frame clones appear in the TCRdb table, and some are missing; sequencing was by immunoSEQ multiplex PCR. The data hold roughly 2,000,000 clones, with around 93% observed a single time. Naive CD8 cells, CD45RO-negative and positively selected for CCR7, excluded terminally differentiated effector memory CD45RA+ cells. Input material: naive CD8+ T cells from PBMCs. The receptors originated from a man between 18 and 29 years old in good health. Some clones in this sample may be carry-over from other donors' samples.

J is TRBJ2-7 and V is TRBV7-9; a weak D match, TRBD2 (5 bases). Germline lookup yields CDR1 SEHNR and CDR2 FQNEAQ (reference sequence). V was trimmed by 5 bases and J by 0 bases, leaving 8 bases between them. The CDR3 spans 13 residues. The CDR3 here is CASSQAGSYEQYF. DNA for the CDR3: TGTGCCAGCAGCCAGGCGGGCTCCTACGAGCAGTACTTC.

This rearrangement joins TRBV9 to TRBJ2-2; a possible D gene is TRBD1 (6 bases). This CDR3 region has 14 residues. The ends were cut back, 5 bases at V and 1 base at J, with 9 bases in the middle. Germline CDR1 SGDLS, CDR2 YYNGEE. For the CDR3, the DNA is TGTGCCAGCAGGGAGACAGGGAACACCGGGGAGCTGTTTTTT. Amino acid sequence: CASRETGNTGELFF.

The chain combines TRBV7-9 with TRBJ2-7; possible D gene TRBD2, 5 bases. V was clipped by 5 bases and J by 3 bases, with 11 bases between them. Germline V gives CDR1 SEHNR, CDR2 FQNEAQ (reference sequence). CDR3 length: 13 residues. The CDR3 DNA sequence: TGTGCCAGCAGCCCCGGGGTCCACTACGAGCAGTACTTC. This encodes CASSPGVHYEQYF. The full variable domain, with the rest looked up from reference TRBV7-9 and TRBJ2-7, is DTGVSQNPRHKITKRGQNVTFRCDPISEHNRLYWYRQTLGQGPEFLTYFQNEAQLEKSRLLSDRFSAERPKGSFSTLEIQRTEQGDSAMYLCASSPGVHYEQYFGPGTRLTVT.

The V call is TRBV7-9, the J call TRBJ2-7; possible D gene TRBD1, 5 bases. CDR1 and CDR2 from the germline V gene are SEHNR and FQNEAQ (reference sequence). The CDR3 has 17 residues. V lost 5 bases and J 4 bases, leaving 24 bases between the germline ends. The CDR3 region is CASSMTKGVPGWYEQYF. CDR3 bases: TGTGCCAGCAGCATGACGAAGGGTGTGCCAGGGTGGTACGAGCAGTACTTC.

The chain couples TRBV6-1 to TRBJ1-1; D unresolved. The CDR3 loop spans 13 amino acids. Germline V lookup: CDR1 MNHNS, CDR2 SASEGT. The ends were cut back, 5 bases at V and 3 bases at J, with 10 bases in the middle. CDR3 sequence reads: CASSSVMDTEAFF. In DNA, the CDR3 is TGTGCCAGCAGTTCGGTAATGGACACTGAAGCTTTCTTT.

The chain joins TRBV28 to TRBJ2-3; no clear D. V gave up 6 bases and J gave up 2 bases, with 18 bases separating them. CDR3 length equals 16 residues. Germline V gene lookup returns CDR1 MDHEN and CDR2 SYDVKM. This chain's CDR3 is CASRSLRGVATDTQYF. In nucleotides, the CDR3 is TGTGCCAGCAGGTCACTGCGAGGCGTTGCCACAGATACGCAGTATTTT. Together with reference TRBV28 and TRBJ2-3, the CDR3 gives the full variable domain: DVKVTQSSRYLVKRTGEKVFLECVQDMDHENMFWYRQDPGLGLRLIYFSYDVKMKEKGDIPEGYSVSREKKERFSLILESASTNQTSMYLCASRSLRGVATDTQYFGPGTRLTVL.

The genes are TRBV7-3 and TRBJ2-4; 7 positions agree with TRBD2. The CDR3 is 16 amino acids. The germline gives CDR1 SGHTA, CDR2 FQGTGA. The trim removed 5 bases at V and 6 bases at J, leaving 13 bases unmatched. The CDR3 reads CASSPRERDYINIQYF. CDR3 DNA: TGTGCCAGCAGCCCCCGTGAGAGGGACTATATAAACATTCAGTACTTC.

This chain joins TRBV29-1 and TRBJ2-7; TRBD2 agrees at 12 bases. The CDR3 has 13 residues. V lost 4 bases to trimming and J lost 7 bases; unmatched junction nucleotides: 5. CDR1 and CDR2 from the germline V gene are SQVTM and ANQGSEA. CDR3 sequence reads: CSVGLAGVKEQYF. Written as DNA, the CDR3 is TGCAGCGTTGGACTAGCGGGAGTGAAAGAGCAGTACTTC.

V is TRBV7-2 and J is TRBJ2-4; TRBD2 might be the D (6 bases). The V end was cut by 5 bases, the J end by 2 bases, with 22 bases between. Germline-derived CDR1 and CDR2 are SGHTA and FQGNSA. The CDR3 loop spans 18 amino acids. CDR3 loop: CASSAGRGRDPSKNIQYF. CDR3 DNA sequence: TGTGCCAGCAGCGCGGGAAGGGGCAGGGACCCCTCCAAAAACATTCAGTACTTC. Supplemented by reference TRBV7-2 and TRBJ2-4, the full variable domain reads GAGVSQSPSNKVTEKGKDVELRCDPISGHTALYWYRQSLGQGLEFLIYFQGNSAPDKSGLPSDRFSAERTGGSVSTLTIQRTQQEDSAVYLCASSAGRGRDPSKNIQYFGAGTRLSVL.

The CDR3 loop is CASSEPQTGSEKLFF. CDR3 sequence (DNA): TGTGCCAGCAGTGAACCTCAGACAGGGAGCGAAAAACTGTTTTTT. The rearrangement uses TRBV2 and TRBJ1-4; 7 bases map to TRBD1. From germline, CDR1 is SNHLY and CDR2 FYNNEI. The CDR3 is 15 residues long. Trimming removed 2 bases from V and 8 bases from J; junction bases left unmatched: 8.

A note on this clone: This sample includes further DNA sequences coding for the same CDR3. The chain joins TRBV28 to TRBJ2-5; TRBD1 is a possible D gene (6 bases). The germline V gene has CDR1 MDHEN and CDR2 SYDVKM. CDR3 length: 14 amino acids. V was pared by 5 bases and J by 1 base, with 11 bases between. The CDR3 is CASSQTGGQETQYF. DNA of the CDR3: TGTGCCAGCAGTCAGACAGGTGGCCAAGAGACCCAGTACTTC.

This rearrangement joins TRBV11-2 to TRBJ2-7; a possible D gene is TRBD1 (6 bases). This CDR3 spans 16 amino acids. Between the trimmed V and J ends, which lost 4 bases and 4 bases, there was a span of 20 bases. The germline gives CDR1 SGHAT, CDR2 FQNNGV. The CDR3 nucleotides are TGTGCCAGCAGCTCCACCTACACCGGGACACCATACGAGCAGTACTTC. It specifies CASSSTYTGTPYEQYF.

This clone was picked up one time. The chain links TRBV6-5 to TRBJ2-3; 8 positions agree with TRBD2. The length of the CDR3 is 15 residues. V lost 6 bases, J lost 4 bases, and 9 bases stayed unmatched. Germline assignment: CDR1 MNHEY and CDR2 SVGAGI. Written as DNA, the CDR3 is TGTGCCAGCAGCCCTGGGACTAGTGCGGCAGATACGCAGTATTTT. Protein sequence: CASSPGTSAADTQYF.

The rearrangement joins TRBV14 to TRBJ2-7; D perhaps matches TRBD2 (6 bases). Germline CDR1 is SGHDN and CDR2 is FVKESK. The CDR3 contains 13 residues. V was trimmed by 5 bases and J by 3 bases, leaving 11 bases between them. In DNA form, the CDR3 reads TGTGCCAGCAGCGTCGGGAGCTTCTACGAGCAGTACTTC. Translating it yields CASSVGSFYEQYF.

The chain recombines TRBV6-1 with TRBJ2-4, with D possibly matching TRBD2 (6 bases). V lost 5 bases to trimming and J lost 8 bases, with 10 bases between them. The CDR3 totals 12 residues. Germline CDR1 reads MNHNS; CDR2 reads SASEGT. The CDR3 bases are TGTGCCAGCAGTCGGGGGTCGGACATTCAGTACTTC. Protein sequence: CASSRGSDIQYF.

CDR3 coding DNA: TGTGCCAGCAGCGGGCTTGGACGGGGAGTCGATGAGCAGTTCTTC. Translation: CASSGLGRGVDEQFF. The chain links TRBV9 to TRBJ2-1; perhaps TRBD2 as D (5 bases). Trimming shortened V by 3 bases and J by 8 bases, and 18 bases separated the two germline ends. The CDR3 is 15 residues long. Germline values: CDR1 SGDLS, CDR2 YYNGEE.

The V call is TRBV28, the J call TRBJ1-5; D call uncertain. Per the germline V gene, CDR1 is MDHEN and CDR2 is SYDVKM. This CDR3 is built from 14 residues. V was pared by 2 bases and J by 5 bases, with 10 bases between. CDR3 protein: CASSLAGSDQPQHF. The DNA for the CDR3 is TGTGCCAGCAGTTTAGCGGGGAGCGATCAGCCCCAGCATTTT.

V and J are TRBV14 and TRBJ2-1, with D tentatively TRBD2 (6 bases). This CDR3 region has 15 residues. CDR1 SGHDN and CDR2 FVKESK come from the germline V gene. V lost 4 bases and J 5 bases, leaving 15 bases between the germline ends. The CDR3 DNA reads TGTGCCAGCAGCCTAGGGCGGGACCCCCACAATGAGCAGTTCTTC. Translated: CASSLGRDPHNEQFF. The variable domain in full, completed from reference TRBV14 and TRBJ2-1, reads EAGVTQFPSHSVIEKGQTVTLRCDPISGHDNLYWYRRVMGKEIKFLLHFVKESKQDESGMPNNRFLAERTGGTYSTLKVQPAELEDSGVYFCASSLGRDPHNEQFFGPGTRLTVL.